Following are 20 T cell receptor beta chains from one sample sequenced in a study of CD8 T cells in Susac syndrome (dated by TCRdb to between 2018 and 2021). Library method: the immunoSEQ multiplex PCR assay. RNA was extracted with the RNeasy kit and roughly 0.45 to 1 ug was reverse transcribed using random hexamers. The public reads were reanalyzed by TCRdb: fastp trimming at Q25, MiXCR alignment, in-frame beta chains only. Under each unique CDR3 protein, matching rows form one entry showing the most common genes and DNA. The sample table holds about 150,000 distinct CDR3 sequences, of which around 95% were seen once. The ten top clones hold 0.14% to 0.15% of the sample. Sequencing was done on a sample of CD8+ T cells from PBMCs. The receptors come from a human donor with multiple sclerosis.

V is TRBV9 and J is TRBJ1-4; D is possibly TRBD1 (6 bases). V gave up 0 bases and J gave up 8 bases, with 14 bases separating them. Germline V gene data show CDR1 as SGDLS and CDR2 as YYNGEE. The CDR3 covers 15 residues. The CDR3 spells CASSVVGGGEEKLFF. The CDR3 coding sequence is TGTGCCAGCAGCGTAGTAGGTGGGGGCGAGGAAAAACTGTTTTTT.

The chain combines TRBV29-1 with TRBJ2-7; D might be TRBD1 (5 bases). In germline, CDR1 is SQVTM, CDR2 ANQGSEA. The CDR3 consists of 12 residues. The V and J ends lost 2 bases and 5 bases respectively, with 10 bases between them. The CDR3 DNA reads as TGCAGCGTTGAAACGGCGGACAACGAGCAGTACGTC. Amino acids: CSVETADNEQYV.

The chain has TRBV28 and TRBJ2-7; D gene unclear. This CDR3 is 13 amino acids long. V was shortened by 5 bases and J by 5 bases, with 13 bases between the two germline ends. Germline V lookup: CDR1 MDHEN, CDR2 SYDVKM. The CDR3 nucleotides are TGTGCCAGCAGTCCAAACGCTGTTGACGAGCAGTACTTC. This encodes CASSPNAVDEQYF.

The V call is TRBV27, the J call TRBJ2-5; the D is unclear. The ends were cut back, 5 bases at V and 3 bases at J, with 19 bases in the middle. CDR1 is MNHEY, CDR2 SMNVEV, per germline (reference sequence). The CDR3 is 16 residues long. CDR3: CASSQSPGPLEETQYF. DNA for the CDR3: TGTGCCAGCAGTCAATCCCCCGGGCCCCTAGAAGAGACCCAGTACTTC.

The chain carries TRBV12-3 or TRBV12-4 and TRBJ1-2; possibly TRBD1 for D (6 bases). The CDR3 contains 12 residues. V lost 6 bases and J 5 bases, leaving 10 bases between the germline ends. The CDR3 is CASRADSYGYTF. CDR3 nucleotides: TGTGCCAGCAGGGCGGACAGTTATGGCTACACCTTC.

The J gene is TRBJ2-1, the V gene TRBV27, with 10 positions matching TRBD2. Trimming at V came to 5 bases and at J to 8 bases, leaving 9 bases not matched to a gene. This CDR3 has 15 amino acids. Germline V CDR1 and CDR2: MNHEY, SMNVEV (reference sequence). The CDR3 DNA reads as TGTGCCAGCAGTCGAAGCGGGGGGGCGAACGATGAGCAGTTCTTC. This translates into CASSRSGGANDEQFF.

This chain uses TRBV7-9 with TRBJ2-7; 13 bases are shared with TRBD2. Trimming removed 3 bases from V and 2 bases from J; junction bases left unmatched: 1. CDR3 size: 15 residues. Germline CDR1 and CDR2: SEHNR and FQNEAQ (reference sequence). Written as DNA, the CDR3 is TGTGCCAGCAGCTTCACTAGCGGGGGGGCCTACGAGCAGTACTTC. Amino acids: CASSFTSGGAYEQYF.

CDR3 amino acids: CASGLLITGTGLVNEQFF. DNA of the CDR3: TGTGCTAGTGGTTTGCTCATTACCGGGACAGGGCTTGTCAATGAGCAGTTCTTC. The chain recombines TRBV12-5 with TRBJ2-1; 9 nucleotides line up with TRBD1. This CDR3 comprises 18 residues. The germline CDR1 and CDR2 sequences are LGHNT and FRNRAP. Trimming took 2 bases from V and 6 from J; bases not matched to a gene: 14.

This chain uses TRBV29-1 with TRBJ2-3; D gene uncertain. The CDR3 sequence is 15 residues long. Trimming stripped 3 bases from V and 7 bases from J, with 20 bases between. Per the germline V gene, CDR1 is SQVTM and CDR2 is ANQGSEA. The CDR3 spells CSVDEHSGFRNTQYF. The CDR3 bases are TGCAGCGTTGATGAGCACAGTGGATTCAGGAATACGCAGTATTTT.

The rearrangement joins TRBV9 to TRBJ1-2; weak D call: TRBD1 (5 bases). Trimming took off 3 bases at V and 0 bases at J, with 12 bases between the two ends. The V gene's germline CDR1 is SGDLS and CDR2 YYNGEE. The CDR3 is 15 amino acids. The CDR3 spells CASSEFGQPNYGYTF. CDR3 nucleotide sequence: TGTGCCAGCAGCGAGTTTGGACAACCTAACTATGGCTACACCTTC.

This chain connects TRBV12-3 or TRBV12-4 to TRBJ2-7, with 7 bases that match TRBD2. The CDR3 is 14 residues long. V lost 7 bases to trimming and J lost 0 bases; unmatched junction nucleotides: 6. CDR3 sequence reads: CASTPGGSSYEQYF. The CDR3 nucleotides read TGTGCCAGCACCCCCGGGGGGAGCTCCTACGAGCAGTACTTC.

The chain has TRBV29-1 and TRBJ2-1, with D perhaps TRBD1 (6 bases). Trimming removed 6 bases from V and 8 bases from J, with 14 bases in between. CDR3 length: 12 amino acids. Germline CDR1 and CDR2: SQVTM and ANQGSEA. CDR3 in DNA: TGCAGCGTATTAAATAGGGGGTATGAGCAGTTCTTC. This codes for CSVLNRGYEQFF.

The chain links TRBV7-2 to TRBJ1-2, with a tentative D call TRBD1 (5 bases). The germline CDR1 and CDR2 sequences are SGHTA and FQGNSA. V was shortened by 1 base and J by 6 bases, with 9 bases between the two germline ends. The CDR3 is 13 residues long. The CDR3: CASSLGWGNGYTF. The CDR3 coding sequence is TGTGCCAGCAGCTTAGGTTGGGGGAATGGCTACACCTTC. The whole variable domain, remainder taken from reference TRBV7-2 and TRBJ1-2, is GAGVSQSPSNKVTEKGKDVELRCDPISGHTALYWYRQSLGQGLEFLIYFQGNSAPDKSGLPSDRFSAERTGGSVSTLTIQRTQQEDSAVYLCASSLGWGNGYTFGSGTRLTVV.

This clonotype was observed a single time. The chain employs TRBV29-1 and TRBJ2-2; tentatively, D is TRBD1 (6 bases). Between the trimmed V and J ends, which lost 2 bases and 4 bases, there was a span of 17 bases. The CDR3 consists of 16 residues. Germline V gene data show CDR1 as SQVTM and CDR2 as ANQGSEA. CDR3: CSVESGRGEVTGELFF. For the CDR3, the DNA is TGCAGCGTTGAAAGCGGCAGGGGAGAGGTCACCGGGGAGCTGTTTTTT.

This clonotype was seen only once. The rearrangement links TRBV2 to TRBJ2-7, with D hard to call. Germline V gives CDR1 SNHLY, CDR2 FYNNEI. The CDR3 runs 10 residues. Trimming shortened V by 2 bases and J by 9 bases, and 5 bases separated the two germline ends. CDR3 sequence: CASSEKGQYF. CDR3 DNA: TGTGCCAGCAGTGAAAAGGGGCAGTACTTC.

This clonotype has more than one count but fewer than ten. V and J are TRBV30 and TRBJ1-1; 9 positions match TRBD1. The V gene's germline CDR1 is GTSNPN and CDR2 SVGIG (reference sequence). The CDR3 covers 13 residues. V was clipped by 5 bases and J by 0 bases; unmatched bases: 1. The CDR3 here is CAWGTGLNTEAFF. For the CDR3, the DNA is TGTGCCTGGGGGACAGGGCTGAACACTGAAGCTTTCTTT.

J is TRBJ1-2 and V is TRBV29-1, with 10 bases aligning to TRBD1. V shed 3 bases and J 8 bases; nucleotides not matched to a gene: 9. The CDR3 consists of 14 residues. Germline V gene lookup returns CDR1 SQVTM and CDR2 ANQGSEA. CDR3 amino acids: CSVELGTGVRGYTF. The CDR3 DNA follows: TGCAGCGTTGAGCTGGGGACAGGGGTCCGGGGCTACACCTTC.

J is TRBJ2-7 and V is TRBV14, with TRBD1 matching 8 bases. This CDR3 comprises 15 residues. Trimming removed 6 bases from V and 2 bases from J; junction bases left unmatched: 9. Germline values: CDR1 SGHDN, CDR2 FVKESK. CDR3 DNA sequence: TGTGCCAGCAGGGACAGGGAGCCCCCCCCCTACGAGCAGTACGTC. It yields the protein CASRDREPPPYEQYV.

The V gene is TRBV7-3, the J gene TRBJ2-1, with D tentatively TRBD1 or TRBD2 (5 bases each). Germline CDR1 and CDR2: SGHTA and FQGTGA. This CDR3 has 15 residues. Trimming left V 5 bases short and J 3 bases short, with 14 bases between. Written as DNA, the CDR3 is TGTGCCAGCAGCCCTGGTGATGGGGGCTACAATGAGCAGTTCTTC. Amino acids: CASSPGDGGYNEQFF.

The chain recombines TRBV7-9 with TRBJ2-7, with 9 bases that match TRBD1. Germline-derived CDR1 and CDR2 are SEHNR and FQNEAQ (reference sequence). CDR3 length equals 14 residues. The V segment lost 4 bases and the J segment 0 bases; nucleotides outside the gene matches: 1. CDR3 sequence (DNA): TGTGCCAGCAGCTGGACAGGGGTCTCCTACGAGCAGTACTTC. It translates to CASSWTGVSYEQYF.